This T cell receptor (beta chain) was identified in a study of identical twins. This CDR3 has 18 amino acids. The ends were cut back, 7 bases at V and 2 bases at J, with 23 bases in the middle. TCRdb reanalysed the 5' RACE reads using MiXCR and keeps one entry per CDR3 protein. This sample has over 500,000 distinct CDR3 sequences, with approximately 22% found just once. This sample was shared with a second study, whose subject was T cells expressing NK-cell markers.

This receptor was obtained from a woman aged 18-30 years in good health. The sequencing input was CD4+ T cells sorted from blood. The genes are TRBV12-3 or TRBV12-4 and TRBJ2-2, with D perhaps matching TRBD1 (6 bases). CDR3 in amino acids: CASTYEDSFQLNTGELFF. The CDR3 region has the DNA TGTGCCAGCACCTACGAGGACAGCTTTCAACTTAACACCGGGGAGCTGTTTTTT.